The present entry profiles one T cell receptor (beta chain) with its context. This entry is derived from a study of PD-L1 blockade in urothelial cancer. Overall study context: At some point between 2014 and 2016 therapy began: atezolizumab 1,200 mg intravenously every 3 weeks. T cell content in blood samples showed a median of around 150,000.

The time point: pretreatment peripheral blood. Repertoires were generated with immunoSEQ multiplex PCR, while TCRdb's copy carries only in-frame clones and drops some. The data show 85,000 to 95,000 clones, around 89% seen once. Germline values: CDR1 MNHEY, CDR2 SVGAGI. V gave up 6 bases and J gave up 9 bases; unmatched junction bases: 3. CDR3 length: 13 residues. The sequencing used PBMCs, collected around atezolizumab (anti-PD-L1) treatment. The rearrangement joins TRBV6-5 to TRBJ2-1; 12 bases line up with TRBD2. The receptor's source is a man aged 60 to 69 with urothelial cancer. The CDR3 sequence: CASSPGLAGEQFF. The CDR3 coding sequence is TGTGCCAGCAGCCCGGGACTAGCGGGTGAGCAGTTCTTC.